The rows below give T cell receptor beta chains drawn from one sample of a study of blood T cell repertoires in COVID-19. TCRdb's copy holds only in-frame clones and misses some; the assay was immunoSEQ multiplex PCR. The sample carries some 260,000 clones, around 90% recorded once. The sample taken for sequencing was peripheral blood. Source of these receptors: a human donor in a cohort sampled during active COVID-19. The CDR3 runs from the conserved cysteine through the conserved F or W. D genes are given only for firm matches. A row's size may be missing; if present it is once, few, many or a size class.

clone size | D gene | J gene | V gene | CDR3 protein | CDR3 DNA
once | NA | TRBJ2-4 | TRBV7-9 | CASRQGAKNIQYF | TGTGCCAGCAGACAGGGAGCCAAAAACATTCAGTACTTC
NA | TRBD1 | TRBJ2-7 | TRBV6-5 | CASSYSGQAAAYEQYF | TGTGCCAGCAGTTACTCGGGACAGGCAGCCGCCTACGAGCAGTACTTC
NA | TRBD1 | TRBJ1-1 | TRBV24-1 | CATSENHRGGRVTEAFF | TGTGCCACCAGTGAAAATCACAGGGGTGGGAGAGTCACTGAAGCTTTCTTT
NA | NA | TRBJ2-7 | TRBV19 | CASGEQESSYEQYF | TGTGCCAGTGGAGAACAGGAGAGCTCCTACGAGCAGTACTTC
NA | NA | TRBJ1-1 | TRBV19 | CATHPVGGPWTEAFF | TGTGCCACCCACCCGGTGGGGGGGCCGTGGACTGAAGCTTTCTTT
NA | NA | TRBJ1-3 | TRBV5-1 | CASSLEHTPSGNTIYF | TGCGCCAGCAGCTTGGAACACACACCCTCTGGAAACACCATATATTTT
NA | TRBD2 | TRBJ2-3 | TRBV4-1 | CASSRRLAGITDTQYF | TGCGCCAGCAGCCGCAGACTAGCGGGGATCACAGATACGCAGTATTTT
NA | NA | TRBJ2-5 | TRBV24-1 | CATSEESGTQYF | TGTGCCACCAGCGAGGAGTCTGGGACCCAGTACTTC
NA | NA | TRBJ2-7 | TRBV21-1 | CASSKNEPRAGARMSDYEQYF | TGTGCCAGCAGCAAAAACGAGCCGCGAGCGGGAGCTAGAATGAGTGACTACGAGCAGTACTTC
NA | NA | TRBJ2-1 | TRBV6-5 | CASRRGDSYNEQFF | TGTGCCAGCAGAAGGGGTGACTCCTACAATGAGCAGTTCTTC
NA | NA | TRBJ1-6 | TRBV7-9 | CASSLRQNYNSPLHF | TGTGCCAGCAGCTTACGACAAAATTATAATTCACCCCTCCACTTT
once | TRBD1 | TRBJ2-7 | TRBV7-2 | CASSFTGGYEQYF | TGTGCCAGCAGCTTCACAGGGGGCTACGAGCAGTACTTC
NA | TRBD1 | TRBJ1-4 | TRBV19 | CASSMGTGGDELFF | TGTGCCAGTAGTATGGGGACAGGGGGTGACGAACTGTTTTTT
NA | TRBD2 | TRBJ2-7 | TRBV15 | CATSMQRGPYEQYF | TGTGCCACCAGCATGCAGCGGGGTCCCTACGAGCAGTACTTC
NA | TRBD1 | TRBJ1-2 | TRBV9 | CASSVDPNPTGDGYTF | TGTGCCAGCAGCGTAGATCCCAATCCGACAGGGGATGGCTACACCTTC
NA | TRBD2 | TRBJ2-1 | TRBV11-2 | CASSLRAGGGNEQFF | TGTGCCAGCAGCTTAAGAGCGGGAGGGGGGAATGAGCAGTTCTTC
NA | TRBD1 | TRBJ1-3 | TRBV19 | CASSTDRTGNTIYF | TGTGCCAGTAGTACGGACAGGACAGGAAACACCATATATTTT
NA | TRBD2 | TRBJ2-1 | TRBV2 | CASTPTTSGRDNEQFF | TGTGCCAGCACTCCGACTACTAGCGGGAGGGACAATGAGCAGTTCTTC
NA | NA | TRBJ1-4 | TRBV30 | CAWKDIGEKLFF | TGTGCCTGGAAGGACATTGGCGAAAAACTGTTTTTT
NA | TRBD2 | TRBJ2-2 | TRBV19 | CASSIGGGGTGELFF | TGTGCCAGTAGTATAGGGGGCGGGGGCACCGGGGAGCTGTTTTTT
NA | NA | TRBJ2-5 | TRBV10-3 | CAISGTESQETQYF | TGTGCCATCAGTGGGACAGAAAGCCAAGAGACCCAGTACTTC
NA | NA | TRBJ1-2 | TRBV7-9 | CASSPKGTKASLNYGYTF | TGTGCCAGCAGCCCAAAGGGGACAAAAGCCTCCCTAAACTATGGCTACACCTTC
NA | NA | TRBJ2-1 | TRBV6-5 | CASRVNRGALNEQFF | TGTGCCAGCAGAGTCAACCGCGGGGCGCTCAATGAGCAGTTCTTC
NA | TRBD1 | TRBJ1-2 | TRBV9 | CASSVGGQGDYGYTF | TGTGCCAGCAGCGTTGGGGGACAGGGGGACTATGGCTACACCTTC
few | NA | TRBJ1-5 | TRBV19 | CASSLETVASQHF | TGTGCCAGTAGTCTCGAGACAGTAGCCTCCCAGCATTTT
NA | TRBD2 | TRBJ2-5 | TRBV6-2/TRBV6-3 | CASSYESGRARETQYF | TGTGCCAGCAGTTACGAGAGCGGGAGGGCCCGAGAGACCCAGTACTTC
NA | TRBD2 | TRBJ2-1 | TRBV9 | CASSVGGLAFYNEQFF | TGTGCCAGCAGCGTAGGGGGACTAGCATTCTACAATGAGCAGTTCTTC
once | NA | TRBJ1-1 | TRBV6-6 | CASSYSEVGTEAFF | TGTGCCAGCAGTTACTCGGAGGTAGGGACTGAAGCTTTCTTT
NA | TRBD1 | TRBJ2-7 | TRBV6-2/TRBV6-3 | CASSYGQGPYEQYF | TGTGCCAGCAGTTACGGACAGGGGCCCTACGAGCAGTACTTC
few | NA | TRBJ1-5 | TRBV19 | CASSYQGGQPQHF | TGTGCCAGTAGTTATCAGGGTGGTCAGCCCCAGCATTTT
NA | NA | TRBJ1-2 | TRBV19 | CASSIPALNDFYGYTF | TGTGCCAGTAGTATTCCAGCACTAAACGACTTCTATGGCTACACCTTC
NA | TRBD2 | TRBJ2-2 | TRBV3-1/TRBV3-2 | CASSQAGGTGELFF | TGTGCCAGCAGCCAAGCGGGAGGCACCGGGGAGCTGTTTTTT
NA | NA | TRBJ2-1 | TRBV5-6 | CASSLYSGLGNEQFF | TGTGCCAGCAGCTTATATTCCGGCCTAGGCAATGAGCAGTTCTTC
NA | TRBD2 | TRBJ2-1 | TRBV9 | CASSGIRAGGPDNEQFF | TGTGCCAGCAGCGGAATTAGAGCGGGAGGGCCGGACAATGAGCAGTTCTTC
NA | TRBD1 | TRBJ2-7 | TRBV7-8 | CASSPTRRDRSYEQYF | TGTGCCAGCAGCCCCACCCGAAGGGACAGGTCCTACGAGCAGTACTTC
NA | TRBD1 | TRBJ1-3 | TRBV7-2 | CASSWTGFSGNTIYF | TGTGCCAGCAGCTGGACAGGTTTCTCTGGAAACACCATATATTTT
NA | TRBD1 | TRBJ2-3 | TRBV5-1 | CASSLAGTGYTDTQYF | TGCGCCAGCAGCTTGGCCGGGACAGGCTACACAGATACGCAGTATTTT
NA | NA | TRBJ1-1 | TRBV28 | CASSFIGVAFF | TGTGCCAGCAGTTTTATCGGGGTAGCTTTCTTT
once | TRBD1 | TRBJ2-7 | TRBV27 | CASRYRGVNYEQYF | TGTGCCAGCAGATACAGGGGCGTAAACTACGAGCAGTACTTC
NA | NA | TRBJ2-5 | TRBV12-3/TRBV12-4 | CASSSLGGETQYF | TGTGCCAGCAGTTCGTTGGGAGGAGAGACCCAGTACTTC
NA | NA | TRBJ2-1 | TRBV21-1 | CASSPRRASGRYNEQFF | TGTGCCAGCAGCCCGCGTAGGGCTAGCGGGAGGTACAATGAGCAGTTCTTC
NA | TRBD1 | TRBJ1-2 | TRBV4-3 | CASSQDGGQDYGYTF | TGCGCCAGCAGCCAAGATGGGGGACAGGACTATGGCTACACCTTC
NA | NA | TRBJ1-2 | TRBV11-2 | CASSLVTGTRANLYGYTF | TGTGCCAGCAGCTTAGTGACAGGCACTAGAGCGAATCTGTATGGCTACACCTTC
NA | TRBD1 | TRBJ1-4 | TRBV6-5 | CASSYPGTAKLFF | TGTGCCAGCAGTTACCCTGGGACAGCCAAACTGTTTTTT
once | NA | TRBJ1-1 | TRBV6-5 | CAIGGGPEAFF | TGTGCCATCGGCGGGGGGCCTGAAGCTTTCTTT
NA | NA | TRBJ1-1 | TRBV15 | CATSRAGWTEAFF | TGTGCCACCAGCAGGGCAGGGTGGACTGAAGCTTTCTTT
NA | NA | TRBJ1-5 | TRBV7-2 | CASSLVPGSSNQPQHF | TGTGCCAGCAGCTTAGTGCCGGGTTCGAGCAATCAGCCCCAGCATTTT
NA | NA | TRBJ1-6 | TRBV15 | CATSSRPVSYNSPLHF | TGTGCCACCAGCAGCCGTCCAGTCTCCTATAATTCACCCCTCCACTTT
NA | NA | TRBJ2-7 | TRBV7-8 | CASSTVPPREQYF | TGTGCCAGCAGCACTGTGCCACCGCGGGAGCAGTACTTC